Reported below is one T cell receptor (beta chain). This entry belongs to a study of yellow fever vaccine responses in identical twins. In TCRdb, the RT-PCR reads were re-called with MiXCR into one record per CDR3 protein. The repertoire consists of about 5,400 distinct CDR3 sequences, with around 86% occurring once and the leading ten covering less than 3.5%. The CDR3 loop spans 14 amino acids. The V gene lost 4 bases and the J gene lost 2 bases, with 14 bases spanning the gap. Germline-derived CDR1 and CDR2 are SQVTM and ANQGSEA. The chain combines TRBV29-1 with TRBJ2-5, with no clear D. The sample was T cells from blood (PBMCs), unsorted or a sorted subset (not recorded which), taken before or after yellow fever vaccination (not recorded which). The receptor's source is a woman aged 18-35 years who received the yellow fever vaccine. CDR3 in DNA: TGCAGCGTTGCGAACAGTCCTGTACAAGAGACCCAGTACTTC. Residues: CSVANSPVQETQYF.